A single sample is the source of the 10 T cell receptor beta chains below, sequenced in a study of CXCR3-negative and CXCR3-positive naive CD8 T cells. The TRB libraries of cDNA were built by UMI-labeled 5' RACE. From the 5' RACE reads, TCRdb lists one entry per CDR3 protein and no DNA. This table holds 5,000 to 6,500 distinct CDR3 sequences. Specimen: naive CXCR3- CD8+ T cells from blood. Subset noted: CD45RO-CCR7+CD27+CD95- naive CD8+ T cells lacking CXCR3 (TNR3-). The receptors here all came from a human donor in good health. Some clones in this sample may be carry-over from other donors' samples.

The J gene is TRBJ2-7, the V gene TRBV19. Germline V gene data show CDR1 as LNHDA and CDR2 as SQIVND (reference sequence). The CDR3 loop spans 15 amino acids. CDR3 residues: CASSIADGGSYEQYF.

The rearrangement joins TRBV6-6 to TRBJ2-7; the TCRdb D gene call, TRBD1, has no DNA to confirm it. CDR3 length equals 14 residues. The germline gives CDR1 MNHNY, CDR2 SVGAGI (reference sequence). The CDR3 sequence is CGSSGAGGAYEQYF.

The chain links TRBV6-6 to TRBJ2-5; TCRdb names TRBD2, which stays unverified in the absence of DNA. Germline CDR1 is MNHNY and CDR2 is SVGAGI (reference sequence). The CDR3 has 14 amino acids. The CDR3 sequence is CASSPIAGVETQYF.

The CDR3 sequence is CASSLGANEQFF. This chain joins TRBV4-3 and TRBJ2-1; TCRdb picks TRBD1, but there is no DNA to check that call. CDR3 length: 12 residues. Germline loops: CDR1 LGHNA, CDR2 YSLEER.

CDR3 protein: CSGRQGTTEAFF. The chain uses TRBV29-1 and TRBJ1-1; the D gene TCRdb calls, TRBD1, cannot be checked with no DNA. Per the germline V gene, CDR1 is SQVTM and CDR2 is ANQGSEA. The CDR3 runs 12 residues.

The chain recombines TRBV2 with TRBJ2-3; the TRBD2 assignment by TCRdb is unverifiable without DNA. Germline-derived CDR1 and CDR2 are SNHLY and FYNNEI. This CDR3 comprises 16 residues. The CDR3 loop reads CASSEWTSGTTDTQYF.

This chain uses TRBV19 with TRBJ2-7; TCRdb's D gene call, TRBD2, goes unchecked for lack of DNA. This CDR3 has 16 residues. In germline, CDR1 is LNHDA, CDR2 SQIVND (reference sequence). CDR3 protein: CASSIFARGGYEEQYF.

Judged by frequency, this clonotype is medium-sized (0.01 to 0.1%). V and J are TRBV21-1 and TRBJ2-1; TCRdb returns TRBD1, unconfirmable since there is no DNA. TRBV21-1 is recorded as a pseudogene. This CDR3 is built from 14 residues. The CDR3: CASSCRDRYNEQFF.

This clonotype counts as medium-sized (0.01 to 0.1%) by frequency. The chain combines TRBV29-1 with TRBJ1-2; TCRdb's D call, TRBD1, is unchecked because there is no DNA. The CDR3 has 14 residues. CDR1 SQVTM and CDR2 ANQGSEA come from the germline V gene. This chain's CDR3 is CSVEQGVIGYGYTF.

The chain links TRBV11-2 to TRBJ1-1; TCRdb lists TRBD1, though no DNA is available to test this call. The length of the CDR3 is 15 residues. From germline, CDR1 is SGHAT and CDR2 FQNNGV. The CDR3 region is CASSSTQGINTEAFF.